This T cell receptor beta chain derives from a study of cytomegalovirus exposure and HLA in healthy donors (dated by TCRdb to 2016 to 2017). A note on the overall study: According to an earlier analysis of a few hundred of the donors, some 180 million T cells yielded 117 million unique TCR beta sequences and 276 Gb of sequence data. Around 300 gigabases of sequencing data and around 87 million unique TCR sequences were included in an early release covering several hundred HLA-typed donors. The genetic ancestry cluster associated with self-reported Caucasian donors included 81% of the roughly 360 genotyped donors. The study aimed to test whether signatures of past pathogen exposure could be identified by cataloging public T cell receptors. The study profiled the T cell repertoires of more than 500 subjects by immunosequencing and related them to cytomegalovirus serostatus. A separate validation cohort of more than 100 different subjects was used in addition to the 666-subject first cohort. To predict cytomegalovirus infection status, the study combined high-throughput TCR immunosequencing, statistical association of individual TCRs with disease status, and machine learning. A later analysis re-analyzed previously published TCR beta repertoires from roughly 600 donors and added high-resolution HLA genotyping to study TCR occurrence patterns. Rather than using new phenotypic data, the later analysis identified candidate immune exposures from TCR beta sequences and from how often those sequences occurred across donors. An earlier analysis of around 540 of the donors applied high-throughput TCR beta sequencing to assess whether each TCR beta V gene segment acted as functional or pseudogenic. Donor age, sex, ethnicity and CMV serostatus were collected together with the repertoire data. A later genetic analysis took genome-wide SNP genotypes for about 65% of the 666 donors and used that subset as a discovery cohort. Every discovery cohort repertoire had been produced on one sequencing platform. Both class I and class II loci were covered by HLA typing, at four-digit resolution. Typing coverage differed by locus: A, B, C, DRB1 and DQB1 were typed in roughly 620-630 donors, DQA1 in 522, DPA1 in nearly 610, and DPB1 in just under 480. Because of strong linkage in the cohort, a handful of DR-DQ haplotypes were treated as single units for association and clustering. Across roughly 420 genotyped donors of the cohort, an average of approximately 220,000 unique TCR beta nucleotide sequences per donor were sequenced, and roughly a sixth of those sequences were non-productive.

This clone was seen a handful of times. No cognate antigen has been identified for it. Qualities for individual bases were not recorded, and no much larger clone is one base off. Study-wide conclusions, independent of this receptor: In vitro tests confirmed that a few of the cytomegalovirus-associated TCR beta chains recognize cytomegalovirus antigens. The classifier was reported to diagnose cytomegalovirus status with high specificity and sensitivity in both the original and validation cohorts. Presence/absence analyses assumed roughly uniform sequencing depth across donors, an assumption that may not hold. Most TCR sequences were seen in very few donors, while some public TCRs were found in many individuals. A later analysis associated roughly 17,000 TCR beta sequences with specific HLA alleles at a false discovery rate of 0.05. A total of roughly 160 TCR beta chains were listed by the study as associated with cytomegalovirus. Because counts were too low, about 18 rarely observed V segments, including chromosome 9 orphons, were excluded from the earlier analysis of under 650 of the donors. A group of highly shared sequence variants was considered likely to be a technical artifact of the sequencing pipeline. Correlated functional status among segregating V segments might reflect linkage disequilibrium, but an unknown experimental factor could not be ruled out. Only TCR beta chains were sequenced in this cohort, and the absence of alpha or paired-chain data limited detectable features. According to a later analysis, most CMV-associated TCR beta chains appeared to be HLA-restricted, and the HLA associations seemed to be driven largely by CMV exposure. Because HLA typing was missing for some donors at each locus, association tests included only the typed subset. A further reported finding was that TCR beta sequences accurately predicted the HLA-A and HLA-B alleles for most subjects in the first cohort. It was suggested by the authors that the approach could potentially be generalized to other disease states and immunological phenotypes. In an earlier analysis of more than 500 of the donors, most TCR beta V segments appeared in productive rearrangements about 87% or about 30% of the time, broadly matching IMGT annotations. In a later analysis, HLA-associated TCR beta chains showed more clonal expansion and lower generation probabilities than non-associated chains that were equally common. In a later analysis, TCR association rates were found to vary across HLA loci, with the most associated TCRs seen for DRB1 alleles and the fewest for HLA-C alleles. In a later genetic analysis, a missense DCLRE1C variant was associated with V-gene and J-gene trimming of TCR beta chains, and the association was replicated in an independent cohort. When HLA alleles, especially DR and DQ, strongly co-occurred, TCR associations were difficult to assign to individual alleles. For the cohort, immune exposure information was limited to CMV serostatus. Compared with the roughly 600-donor mean, donors in an Asian-associated ancestry cluster had fewer N-insertions in productive TCRs, according to a later genetic analysis. According to a later analysis, parvovirus B19, influenza, CMV and Epstein-Barr virus appeared linked to several top co-occurrence clusters.

To prepare the library, the immunoSEQ multiplex PCR assay was applied. For the multiplex PCR, a mixture combining 60 forward primers for TCR Vbeta segments and 13 reverse primers for TCR Jbeta segments was used. Amplification of the CDR3 region of rearranged TCR beta genes was performed with a multiplex PCR assay on genomic DNA. Amplified TCR beta libraries were sequenced as 87-base-pair reads on the Illumina HiSeq System. As for the authors' bioinformatics: A later analysis counted about 80 million unique TCR beta chains across the 666 repertoires, and roughly 10 million of these chains were shared by at least two donors. To remove PCR and sequencing errors, raw reads were error-corrected and collapsed into unique sequences using a nearest-neighbor algorithm that merged closely related sequences. CDR3 sequences were aligned to IMGT reference sequences to assign V, D and J gene segments. For a sequence to be retained, a match of at least six nucleotides was required to both a V gene segment and a J gene segment. A rearrangement counted as productive if the CDR3 had no stop codons and remained in frame with V and J, and every other rearrangement counted as non-productive. CDR3 was defined according to IMGT convention as the region running from the second conserved V-encoded cysteine to the conserved J-encoded phenylalanine. The earlier analysis of fewer than 750 of the donors excluded sequences that lacked an unambiguous match to a single V gene segment. In an earlier analysis of roughly 600 of the donors, a V segment was called functional when productive rearrangements were above 56.7%, and segregating when the standard deviation between donors exceeded 5%. To diagnose cytomegalovirus status from the catalog of TCR beta chain sequences, a statistical classification framework was built. In a later analysis, V and J genes were assigned by comparing TCR nucleotide sequences against IMGT/GENE-DB human TR gene sequences. A later analysis assigned CDR3 sequences and most-parsimonious VDJ recombination scenarios with the TCRdist pipeline. In a later analysis, each TCR beta chain was defined by its CDR3 amino acid sequence together with its V-gene family, and reads without a unique V-gene family were excluded. To address suspected cross-contamination and a sequencing artifact, a later analysis removed 592 highly shared, low-generation-probability nucleotide sequences. For each public chain, a later analysis derived a clonal expansion index from normalized ranks of inferred template counts within each repertoire. A later analysis computed generation probabilities with a VDJ recombination model fitted to out-of-frame rearrangements, and checked the results against IGoR. In a later analysis, hypergeometric tests were used to score TCR-TCR, TCR-HLA and TCR-CMV co-occurrence, with a repertoire-size bias correction applied to TCR pairs. False discovery rates were estimated in a later analysis by permuting HLA or CMV assignments 20 times. In a later analysis, co-occurring TCRs were grouped with DBSCAN, and TCRdist sequence similarity was added when clustering was performed within HLA-allele-positive subsets. For co-occurrence clustering, repertoires with fewer than 30,000 or more than 120,000 public chains were excluded, along with four or five repertoires with anomalous nucleotide sharing. TCRdb mirrors the immuneACCESS table, restricted to in-frame sequences. Some clones are absent from its copies; in checked studies, under half trace to an unresolved V gene, and the reason for the others is unknown. That table furnishes V, J and clone size, whereas the DNA furnished D and trimming. For this sample there are roughly 120,000 clones; 15% to 17% appear just once. The ten largest clonotypes hold 1.9% of the sample.

In total, about 650 healthy bone marrow donors made up the cohort. At the time of sampling, every cohort member was nominally healthy, though immune exposures that went unrecorded were likely present. The donor was CMV seronegative and belonged to the group of around 400 seronegative cohort members. A peripheral blood sample was provided by each donor, and peripheral blood mononuclear cells were used for TCR beta sequencing. Genomic DNA extraction from the blood cell samples was performed with the Qiagen DNeasy Blood Extraction Kit. This clonotype was sampled from a woman aged 18-35 years in good health and CMV-seronegative. Sequencing was carried out using PBMCs.

The nucleotide sequence reads as follows: TGTGCCAGCAGTGAGTTGCGGAGAAACACTGAAGCTTTCTTT. It translates as CASSELRRNTEAFF. The V and J genes are TRBV2 and TRBJ1-1; there is no confident call for the D gene. CDR1 SNHLY and CDR2 FYNNEI are derived from the germline V gene. Between the V and J ends, shortened by 3 bases and 2 bases respectively, the junction contains 10 bases. The CDR3 starts with the cysteine, ends with the phenylalanine, and has 14 residues. Kept here is only the CDR3 DNA, which spans 42 bases and is read in frame from base 1.